This T cell receptor (beta chain) was documented in a study of cytomegalovirus exposure and HLA in healthy donors. As regards this clone: No antigen is known for it.

Study outcomes and limitations: Common viral pathogens (according to a later analysis) appeared linked to several of the most significant clusters. Later on, an analysis tied around 17,000 TCR beta sequences to HLA alleles at 0.05 false discovery rate.

The CDR3 totals 15 residues. With V trimmed by 5 bases and J by 2 bases, 3 bases remained unmatched. Germline-derived CDR1 and CDR2 are SGHTA and FQGNSA. The PCR was carried out with 60 Vbeta primers and 13 Jbeta primers. This table comes from immunoSEQ multiplex PCR, and its TCRdb copy is limited to in-frame clones, with some not included. The table shows about 120,000 clones, with 75% occurring only once. This receptor was taken from a woman in her fifties or sixties in good health and CMV-seronegative. The sample was PBMCs. The chain uses TRBV7-2 and TRBJ2-2; 9 nucleotides match TRBD2. The CDR3, as DNA: TGTGCCAGCAGCCGGACTAGCGTAAACACCGGGGAGCTGTTTTTT. Its translation: CASSRTSVNTGELFF.